This passage covers 19 T cell receptor beta chains from one sample sequenced in a study of tumor T cells in aggressive B-cell lymphoma. The assay was immunoSEQ multiplex PCR, and TCRdb's table has in-frame clones only and misses some. The sample lists under 6,500 clones; around 82% were seen once. The sample was tumor tissue. These receptor sequences come from an adult with diffuse large B cell lymphoma.

This clone was recorded a few times. The chain recombines TRBV29-1 with TRBJ2-3, with D unresolved. The V end lost 7 bases, the J end lost 0 bases, and 5 bases lay between the germline ends. Germline V gives CDR1 SQVTM, CDR2 ANQGSEA. The CDR3 runs 11 residues. The chain's CDR3 is CSERSTDTQYF. DNA for the CDR3: TGCAGCGAGCGAAGCACAGATACGCAGTATTTT.

The rearrangement uses TRBV7-2 and TRBJ2-7, with 7 bases that match TRBD2. The germline V gene encodes CDR1 SGHTA and CDR2 FQGNSA. After removal of 4 bases from V and 9 bases from J, the junction contained 15 bases not matched to a gene. The CDR3 is 15 amino acids. CDR3 sequence (DNA): TGTGCCAGCAGCTCGTGGGGGGGGAATCCCGTAGGGCAGTACTTC. Translated, it gives CASSSWGGNPVGQYF.

In DNA form, the CDR3 reads TGTGCTGGCAACGGAGGGCCGGGGACAGATACGCAGTATTTT. Encoded protein: CAGNGGPGTDTQYF. This rearrangement joins TRBV28 to TRBJ2-3; perhaps TRBD2 as D (6 bases). The V gene's germline CDR1 is MDHEN and CDR2 SYDVKM. The CDR3 has 14 residues.

In nucleotides, the CDR3 is TGTGCCAGCAGAGGAGACAATGAGCAGTTCTTC. It is translated as CASRGDNEQFF. V usage is TRBV28 and J usage is TRBJ2-1; D gene ambiguous. Germline V gene sequence: CDR1 MDHEN, CDR2 SYDVKM. Trimming removed 6 bases at V and 5 bases at J, with 5 bases between. There are 11 residues in the CDR3.

The chain joins TRBV29-1 to TRBJ2-3, with D maybe TRBD2 (5 bases). Per germline, CDR1 SQVTM and CDR2 ANQGSEA. Trimming took off 0 bases at V and 0 bases at J, with 13 bases between the two ends. This CDR3 comprises 16 residues. Written as DNA, the CDR3 is TGCAGCGTTGAAGATGAGAGGGTCCGCAGCACAGATACGCAGTATTTT. Protein product: CSVEDERVRSTDTQYF.

This CDR3 is CASRQGQVNTGELFF. In nucleotides, the CDR3 is TGTGCCAGCAGGCAGGGACAGGTCAACACCGGGGAGCTGTTTTTT. This chain links TRBV27 with TRBJ2-2; 8 positions agree with TRBD1. Germline CDR1 and CDR2: MNHEY and SMNVEV (reference sequence). The length of the CDR3 is 15 residues. The V segment lost 6 bases and the J segment 2 bases; nucleotides outside the gene matches: 5.

This chain connects TRBV5-4 to TRBJ2-7; 14 bases align to TRBD2. This CDR3 has 16 residues. Germline trimming cut 4 bases from V and 2 bases from J; bases unmatched to any gene: 5. Germline-derived CDR1 and CDR2 are SGHNT and YYREEE (reference sequence). The CDR3, as DNA: TGTGCCAGCAGCATCAGACTAGCGGGAGGGGCCTACGAGCAGTACTTC. This gives the protein CASSIRLAGGAYEQYF.

This sequence joins TRBV28 and TRBJ2-5, with TRBD1 matching over 10 bases. Germline CDR1 reads MDHEN; CDR2 reads SYDVKM. The CDR3 contains 17 residues. J was trimmed by 2 bases and V by 8 bases; bases with no gene match: 14. The CDR3 nucleotides read TGTGCCAGCGGCCCGACAGGGGGCCTCAGGGATCAAGAGACCCAGTACTTC. This codes for CASGPTGGLRDQETQYF.

This clone occurred once. The V call is TRBV5-1, the J call TRBJ1-5, with 7 bases that match TRBD1. Trimming took 0 bases from V and 7 from J; bases not matched to a gene: 1. The CDR3 covers 13 residues. Per the germline V gene, CDR1 is SGHRS and CDR2 is YFSETQ. DNA of the CDR3: TGCGCCAGCAGCTTGGGACAGGGACAGCCCCAGCATTTT. It encodes CASSLGQGQPQHF.

The chain combines TRBV2 with TRBJ1-5; perhaps TRBD1 as D (6 bases). The V end lost 7 bases, the J end lost 2 bases, and 6 bases lay between the germline ends. CDR1 is SNHLY, CDR2 FYNNEI, per germline. This CDR3 comprises 12 residues. In nucleotides, the CDR3 is TGTGCCAGCAACAGGGGCAATCAGCCCCAGCATTTT. Protein: CASNRGNQPQHF.

This clone was detected only once. The CDR3 sequence is CASSLPSLSGMETQYF. The CDR3 DNA reads as TGTGCCAGCAGCCTACCGTCTTTATCAGGGATGGAGACCCAGTACTTC. The rearrangement uses TRBV7-6 and TRBJ2-5; perhaps TRBD1 as D (5 bases). CDR1 is SGHVS, CDR2 FNYEAQ, per germline. V was cut by 5 bases and J by 5 bases, with 21 bases left in between. The CDR3 totals 16 residues.

V is TRBV27 and J is TRBJ2-7, with TRBD1 matching 7 bases. CDR1 is MNHEY and CDR2 is SMNVEV in the germline V gene (reference sequence). CDR3 length equals 14 residues. V was clipped by 6 bases and J by 3 bases; unmatched bases: 8. The CDR3 sequence is CASRPPGQLYEQYF. In DNA, the CDR3 is TGTGCCAGCAGGCCCCCGGGACAGCTCTACGAGCAGTACTTC.

The genes are TRBV28 and TRBJ2-2; TRBD1 might be the D (7 bases). Trimming removed 5 bases from V and 5 bases from J, with 18 bases in between. Germline V CDR1 and CDR2: MDHEN, SYDVKM. The CDR3 has 16 amino acids. Written as DNA, the CDR3 is TGTGCCAGCAGTCCCCCCGGGGGACAGATAACCGGGGAGCTGTTTTTT. Amino acid sequence: CASSPPGGQITGELFF.

This chain joins TRBV11-2 and TRBJ2-7; 7 nucleotides match TRBD1. Unmatched junction bases numbered 8, after V lost 0 bases and J lost 0 bases. Per the germline V gene, CDR1 is SGHAT and CDR2 is FQNNGV. The CDR3 is 17 amino acids. CDR3 sequence (DNA): TGTGCCAGCAGCTTAGAGACGGGACAGAGAAGCTCCTACGAGCAGTACTTC. This encodes CASSLETGQRSSYEQYF.

As regards this clone: The sample holds other DNA sequences that translate to the same CDR3. This sequence joins TRBV6-4 and TRBJ1-1; D might be TRBD1 (6 bases). The V and J ends lost 3 bases and 4 bases respectively, with 9 bases between them. Germline V gives CDR1 MRHNA, CDR2 SNTAGT. The CDR3 loop spans 13 amino acids. This chain's CDR3 is CASSEQGGTEAFF. CDR3 DNA: TGTGCCAGCAGTGAACAGGGTGGCACTGAAGCTTTCTTT.

This clone has more than one count but fewer than ten. The chain recombines TRBV29-1 with TRBJ2-5; D gene unclear. CDR1 is SQVTM and CDR2 is ANQGSEA in the germline V gene. The CDR3 extends over 11 amino acids. V was clipped by 5 bases and J by 5 bases, with 9 bases between them. CDR3 DNA sequence: TGCAGCGTTTTCCAGTGGGAGACCCAGTACTTC. It yields the protein CSVFQWETQYF.

The V gene is TRBV6-4, the J gene TRBJ1-2; 9 bases are shared with TRBD1. CDR1 and CDR2 from the germline V gene are MRHNA and SNTAGT. The junction had 9 bases not matched to a gene; V was cut back by 0 bases and J by 7 bases. The CDR3 is 16 amino acids. The CDR3 DNA sequence: TGTGCCAGCAGTGACTCGAGAGGACAGGGGAAAGCTGGCTACACCTTC. Translating it yields CASSDSRGQGKAGYTF.

The chain uses TRBV9 and TRBJ2-2, with TRBD2 identical over 9 bases. There are 17 residues in the CDR3. V trimming: 0 bases; J trimming: 5 bases; junction bases outside the gene matches: 8. Germline CDR1 and CDR2: SGDLS and YYNGEE. The CDR3 DNA is TGTGCCAGCAGCGTAGGAGTAGCGGGAGTGGGTACCGGGGAGCTGTTTTTT. Its protein is CASSVGVAGVGTGELFF.

This chain links TRBV9 with TRBJ2-1; TRBD2 agrees at 16 bases. The trim removed 3 bases at V and 12 bases at J, leaving 3 bases unmatched. Germline V gives CDR1 SGDLS, CDR2 YYNGEE. The CDR3 totals 14 residues. This CDR3 reads CASSGGLAGGVQFF. DNA of the CDR3: TGTGCCAGCAGCGGGGGACTAGCGGGAGGGGTGCAGTTCTTC.